One TCR beta chain is described in this entry. The antigen remains undetermined. Attachment of unique molecular identifiers to individual cDNA molecules was performed. A single record per CDR3 protein comes from TCRdb applying MiXCR to the 5' RACE reads. The sample holds some 58,000 distinct CDR3 sequences, around 11% seen once. This entry is derived from a study of early T cells in non-severe SARS-CoV-2 infection. The overall study: Sequenced bulk RNA came from whole blood that was unsorted, and chains were unpaired. General study results and limits: CD4 and private specificities were missed by VDJdb matching, which favored anti-spike CD8 responses.

The sequence came from an adult who was a healthcare worker with PCR-confirmed SARS-CoV-2 infection or an uninfected control (not recorded which). The input for sequencing was whole blood, taken at baseline.

The CDR3 loop is CSVEGGPINTEAFF. CDR3 nucleotides: TGCAGCGTTGAAGGGGGACCGATAAACACTGAAGCTTTCTTT. V gene TRBV29-1 combines with J gene TRBJ1-1; D perhaps matches TRBD1 (5 bases). Germline V CDR1 and CDR2: SQVTM, ANQGSEA. Trimming removed 1 base from V and 2 bases from J, with 11 bases in between. The CDR3 is 14 residues long.